This TCR beta chain was identified in a study of cytomegalovirus exposure and HLA in healthy donors (dated by TCRdb to 2017 to 2019). With regard to the full study: In an earlier analysis of 550 to 750 of the donors, 250 to 350 Gb of sequence data and 120 million or so unique TCR beta sequences from 180 million or so T cells were reported. Approximately 310 gigabases of sequencing data and 70 million to 85 million unique TCR sequences were included in an early release covering roughly 600 HLA-typed donors. Of the roughly 390 genotyped donors, 65% to 90% were placed in the genetic ancestry cluster associated with self-reported Caucasian donors. The study was designed to test whether signatures of past pathogen exposure could be identified by cataloging public T cell receptors. The T cell repertoires of 666 subjects were profiled by immunosequencing and related to cytomegalovirus serostatus. Along with the roughly 610-subject first cohort, a separate validation cohort of about 110 different subjects was used. The study combined high-throughput TCR immunosequencing, statistical association of individual TCRs with disease status, and machine learning to predict cytomegalovirus infection status. A later analysis re-examined previously published TCR beta repertoires from more than 600 donors and added high-resolution HLA genotyping to investigate patterns of TCR occurrence. The later analysis used no new phenotypic data to find candidate immune exposures, relying instead on TCR beta sequences and their occurrence across donors. An earlier analysis of around 580 of the donors used high-throughput TCR beta sequencing to judge whether each TCR beta V gene segment behaved as functional or pseudogenic. Donor age, sex, ethnicity and CMV serostatus were compiled alongside the repertoire data. A later genetic analysis took genome-wide SNP genotypes for about three fifths of the 666 donors and used that subset as a discovery cohort. All discovery cohort repertoires had been generated on a single sequencing platform. Both class I and class II loci were covered by HLA typing, at four-digit resolution. Typing coverage varied by locus: roughly 629-630 donors for A, B, C, DRB1 and DQB1; around 560 for DQA1; approximately 570 for DPA1; 400 to 480 for DPB1. Because of strong linkage in the cohort, roughly 5 DR-DQ haplotypes were treated as single units for association and clustering. On average, around 200,000 unique TCR beta nucleotide sequences were sequenced per donor among 350 to 400 genotyped donors of the cohort, with roughly 20% of those sequences being non-productive.

The cohort comprised hundreds of healthy bone marrow donors. At the time of sampling, all cohort members were nominally healthy, though unrecorded immune exposures were likely present. The donor was CMV seropositive and belonged to the group of some 290 seropositive cohort members. A peripheral blood sample was provided by each donor, and peripheral blood mononuclear cells were used for TCR beta sequencing. The Qiagen DNeasy Blood Extraction Kit was used to extract genomic DNA from the blood cell samples. Points on this clone: Its antigen is currently not known. Mismatch with germline at one junction end may stem from a read error.

The CDR3 numbers 14 residues from cysteine through phenylalanine. Only the CDR3 DNA stays, 42 bases, in frame from base 1. The CDR1 and CDR2 encoded by the germline V gene (reference sequence) are SSHAT and FNYEAQ. The investigation overall reported the following: A further reported finding was that TCR beta sequences accurately predicted the HLA-A and HLA-B alleles for most subjects in the first cohort. Because some donors lacked HLA typing at each locus, the association tests relied only on the typed subset. A later analysis reported that several top co-occurrence clusters appeared linked to parvovirus B19, influenza, CMV and Epstein-Barr virus. Three of the identified cytomegalovirus-associated TCR beta chains were confirmed in vitro to be specific for cytomegalovirus antigens. The classifier was reported to diagnose cytomegalovirus status with high specificity and sensitivity in both the original cohort and the validation cohort. Most CMV-associated TCR beta chains appeared to be HLA-restricted in a later analysis, and the HLA associations seemed to be driven largely by CMV exposure. Roughly uniform sequencing depth across donors was assumed in presence/absence analyses, although this assumption may not hold. The cohort was sequenced for TCR beta chains only, and without alpha or paired-chain data the features that could be detected were limited. Because the 87-base-pair reads could not distinguish some IMGT-functional V segments, including TRBV6-2 and TRBV6-3, those segments were excluded. For the cohort, immune exposure information was limited to CMV serostatus. According to the authors, the approach could potentially be generalized to other disease states and immunological phenotypes. In the study, around 160 TCR beta chains were listed as associated with cytomegalovirus. Across donors, most TCR sequences were observed very rarely, whereas some public TCRs were present in many individuals. The sequencing pipeline was judged likely to have produced a cluster of highly shared sequence variants as a technical artifact. When HLA alleles, especially DR and DQ, strongly co-occurred, TCR associations were difficult to assign to individual alleles. In a later analysis, some 17,000 TCR beta sequences were associated with specific HLA alleles at a false discovery rate of 0.05. A later analysis found that TCR association rates varied across HLA loci, with DRB1 alleles showing the most associated TCRs and HLA-C alleles the fewest. Compared with equally common non-associated chains, HLA-associated TCR beta chains in a later analysis were more clonally expanded and had lower generation probabilities. An earlier analysis of 450 to 750 of the donors showed that most TCR beta V segments appeared in productive rearrangements either about 87% or about 30% of the time, which broadly matched IMGT annotations. The earlier analysis of approximately 540 of the donors excluded 15 to 20 rarely observed V segments, including chromosome 9 orphons, because counts were too low. A later genetic analysis reported fewer N-insertions in productive TCRs among donors in an Asian-associated ancestry cluster than the roughly 720-donor mean. Correlated functional status among segregating V segments might reflect linkage disequilibrium, but an unknown experimental factor could not be ruled out. An association between a missense DCLRE1C variant and V-gene and J-gene trimming of TCR beta chains was found in a later genetic analysis and replicated in an independent cohort.

The library was built by means of the immunoSEQ multiplex PCR assay. The multiplex PCR relied on a mix of 60 forward primers for TCR Vbeta segments and 13 reverse primers for TCR Jbeta segments. A multiplex PCR assay on genomic DNA amplified the CDR3 region of rearranged TCR beta genes. The amplified TCR beta libraries were sequenced on the Illumina HiSeq System as 87-base-pair reads. The study's processing was this. A later analysis tallied around 87 million unique TCR beta chains across the 600 to 700 repertoires, and some 10 million of those chains were shared by two or more donors. To remove PCR and sequencing errors, raw reads were error-corrected and collapsed into unique sequences using a nearest-neighbor algorithm that merged closely related sequences. Alignment of CDR3 sequences to IMGT reference sequences was used to assign V, D and J gene segments. Each retained sequence needed at least a six-nucleotide match to both a V gene segment and a J gene segment. A rearrangement counted as productive if the CDR3 had no stop codons and remained in frame with V and J, and every other rearrangement counted as non-productive. CDR3 was defined by IMGT convention, running from the second conserved V-encoded cysteine to the conserved J-encoded phenylalanine. The earlier analysis of 587 of the donors excluded sequences that lacked an unambiguous match to a single V gene segment. In an earlier analysis of roughly 500 of the donors, V segments were called functional above 56.7% productive rearrangements and were called segregating when the between-donor standard deviation exceeded 5%. To diagnose cytomegalovirus status from the catalog of TCR beta chain sequences, a statistical classification framework was built. A later analysis assigned V and J genes by comparing TCR nucleotide sequences with IMGT/GENE-DB human TR gene sequences. In a later analysis, CDR3 sequences and most-parsimonious VDJ recombination scenarios were assigned using the TCRdist pipeline. In a later analysis, every TCR beta chain was defined by the combination of its CDR3 amino acid sequence and its V-gene family, and reads without a unique V-gene family were dropped. In a later analysis, 500 to 650 highly shared, low-generation-probability nucleotide sequences were removed to address suspected cross-contamination and a sequencing artifact. For each public chain, a later analysis derived a clonal expansion index from normalized ranks of inferred template counts within each repertoire. Generation probabilities in a later analysis came from a VDJ recombination model fitted to out-of-frame rearrangements, and those results were checked against IGoR. A later analysis scored TCR-TCR, TCR-HLA and TCR-CMV co-occurrence with hypergeometric tests, applying a repertoire-size bias correction to TCR pairs. False discovery rates were estimated in a later analysis by permuting HLA or CMV assignments 20 times. In a later analysis, co-occurring TCRs were grouped using DBSCAN, and TCRdist sequence similarity was added for clustering within HLA-allele-positive subsets. Repertoires with fewer than 30,000 or more than 120,000 public chains were left out of co-occurrence clustering, as were roughly five repertoires with anomalous nucleotide sharing. TCRdb holds this immuneACCESS table with in-frame rearrangements only. Some clones are missing; in checked studies, unresolved V genes explain under half, and the rest has no known cause. V and J calls and clone size follow that table, whereas D and trimming were derived from the DNA. Within this sample are about 190,000 clones, with approximately 82% of them counted one time only. The ten most abundant clones make up around 2% of the sample.

This clonotype was sampled from a woman between 18 and 29 years old in good health and CMV-seropositive. The receptor chain draws on TRBV7-7 and TRBJ2-5, with 10 central nucleotides matching TRBD2. The specimen sequenced was PBMCs. The CDR3 protein sequence reads: CASSPGLALETQYF. The DNA sequence reads TGTGCTAGCAGCCCGGGACTAGCGTTAGAGACCCAGTACTTC.